The clone carrying this T cell receptor (beta chain) appeared a few times. Its target is not known. Molecular barcoded adaptors covering alpha/delta and beta/gamma chains were used on around 370 ng RNA. TCRdb called the reads again in MiXCR, with one record for every CDR3 protein. Of around 140,000 distinct CDR3 sequences listed, approximately 13% are singletons. This sample stems from a study of read filtering for tumor transcriptome and immune sequencing. For the study at large: Whole-transcriptome libraries were prepared after DNase treatment. Study-wide results and limits: The CD138-negative fraction was mixed bone marrow immune cells, not pure T cells.

The TCR originated in a donor at least 40 years old with multiple myeloma. Sample: a population of CD138-negative cells sorted from bone marrow.

The CDR3, as DNA: TGCAGTGCTAGTGACAGCAATCAGCCCCAGCATTTT. Its protein is CSASDSNQPQHF. The chain joins TRBV20-1 to TRBJ1-5; D remains unclear. V was clipped by 3 bases and J by 1 base, with 4 bases between them. Looked up from germline, CDR1 is DFQATT and CDR2 is SNEGSKA (reference sequence). The CDR3 is made up of 12 amino acids.